The 13 T cell receptor beta chains listed next were all sequenced from one sample in a study of blood T cells in healthy people across ages. Combining a sample-barcoded 5' primer with a J-beta primer mix, a second PCR ran for roughly 6 to 12 cycles. TCRdb re-called the 5' RACE reads with MiXCR, one entry per CDR3 protein. The table shows over 1,200,000 distinct CDR3 sequences, with roughly 59% occurring only once. Sequenced material: blood. The receptors were sampled from a man aged 18 to 29 in good health.

The chain recombines TRBV9 with TRBJ2-5, with 15 bases identical to TRBD2. Germline V gene lookup returns CDR1 SGDLS and CDR2 YYNGEE. CDR3 length: 15 amino acids. The junction had 3 bases not matched to a gene; V was cut back by 7 bases and J by 2 bases. DNA of the CDR3: TGTGCCAGCCCCGGGACTAGCGGGGGGCAAGAGACCCAGTACTTC. Translating gives CASPGTSGGQETQYF.

Note on this clonotype: The junction departs from the called germline gene at one end, perhaps through a read error. This chain links TRBV29-1 with TRBJ2-1; possibly TRBD1 for D (6 bases). The germline V gene has CDR1 SQVTM and CDR2 ANQGSEA. The CDR3 runs to 13 residues. Written as DNA, the CDR3 is TGCGGCGTTGTCTCAGGGGCGGACAATGAGCAGTTCTTC. It yields the protein CGVVSGADNEQFF.

The chain uses TRBV20-1 and TRBJ2-5; 9 bases line up with TRBD1. CDR1 DFQATT and CDR2 SNEGSKA come from the germline V gene (reference sequence). V was pared by 6 bases and J by 5 bases, with 10 bases of the junction left unmatched. This CDR3 is built from 14 residues. For the CDR3, the DNA is TGCAGTGCCTGGGACAGGGTGAAGATGGAGACCCAGTACTTC. Amino acids: CSAWDRVKMETQYF.

In the case of this clonotype: Relative to the germline gene, one junction end is altered; a read error may explain this. This chain connects TRBV6-1 to TRBJ2-1; 9 positions agree with TRBD2. Germline-derived CDR1 and CDR2 are MNHNS and SASEGT. The CDR3 length is 15 residues. The CDR3 DNA reads as TGTGCCGGCAGTGAAGAAGGAGCGGGAGGCCATGAGCAGTTCTTC. It specifies CAGSEEGAGGHEQFF.

This clonotype has only a few counts. The chain is built from TRBV7-9 and TRBJ2-3; D ambiguous. CDR1 and CDR2 from the germline V gene are SEHNR and FQNEAQ (reference sequence). Deletions cut 4 bases from V and 4 bases from J, with 12 bases between. The CDR3 totals 14 residues. The CDR3 reads CASSSSSRADTQYF. CDR3 DNA sequence: TGTGCCAGCAGCTCCTCGAGTCGGGCAGATACGCAGTATTTT. Using reference TRBV7-9 and TRBJ2-3 for the parts outside the CDR3, the full variable domain is DTGVSQNPRHKITKRGQNVTFRCDPISEHNRLYWYRQTLGQGPEFLTYFQNEAQLEKSRLLSDRFSAERPKGSFSTLEIQRTEQGDSAMYLCASSSSSRADTQYFGPGTRLTVL.

J is TRBJ2-1 and V is TRBV3-1, with 7 nucleotides matching TRBD2. The CDR3 spans 16 residues. The V and J ends lost 4 bases and 8 bases, in that order; junction bases with no gene match: 14. Germline V lookup: CDR1 LGHDT, CDR2 YNNKEL (reference sequence). In nucleotides, the CDR3 is TGTGCCAGCAGCCCAATGGAAAGGCAGCGGGATGATGAGCAGTTCTTC. Protein product: CASSPMERQRDDEQFF.

This sequence joins TRBV19 and TRBJ2-3, with D hard to call. V was pared by 3 bases and J by 0 bases, with 10 bases between. The CDR3 loop spans 15 amino acids. The germline V gene encodes CDR1 LNHDA and CDR2 SQIVND (reference sequence). The CDR3 DNA is TGTGCCAGTAGTATTGGGCTAACTAGCACAGATACGCAGTATTTT. As protein: CASSIGLTSTDTQYF.

The chain's CDR3 is CASSLFGLEADTQYF. The DNA of the CDR3 is TGTGCCAGCAGCTTATTCGGGCTAGAGGCAGATACGCAGTATTTT. The V gene is TRBV11-2, the J gene TRBJ2-3; unclear D gene. V was shortened by 2 bases and J by 4 bases, with 13 bases between the two germline ends. Germline V gene data show CDR1 as SGHAT and CDR2 as FQNNGV. CDR3 size: 15 residues.

This chain joins TRBV20-1 and TRBJ1-1; TRBD1 matches at 11 bases. Germline CDR1 reads DFQATT; CDR2 reads SNEGSKA (reference sequence). The CDR3 is made up of 14 amino acids. After removal of 3 bases from V and 5 bases from J, the junction contained 5 bases not matched to a gene. The DNA for the CDR3 is TGCAGTGCTAGCCAGGACAGGGGGCTAACTGAAGCTTTCTTT. Protein: CSASQDRGLTEAFF.

This clonotype was counted a single time. The chain recombines TRBV6-2 or TRBV6-3 with TRBJ2-1; 9 nucleotides align to TRBD2. V gave up 4 bases and J gave up 9 bases; unmatched junction bases: 13. This CDR3 contains 16 residues. Germline V gives CDR1 MNHEY, CDR2 SVGEGT. The CDR3 DNA reads TGTGCCAGCAGTTCCCCAGGCGGGGGGGGAGTAAGTGAGCAGTTCTTC. Protein sequence: CASSSPGGGGVSEQFF.

This clonotype was found a few times. The chain has TRBV5-1 and TRBJ2-1, with D perhaps assigned TRBD1 or TRBD2 (6 bases each). This CDR3 has 14 residues. Germline lookup yields CDR1 SGHRS and CDR2 YFSETQ. The V end was cut by 4 bases, the J end by 5 bases, with 13 bases between. The CDR3 DNA is TGCGCCAGCAGCAGGGGGGACCACCACAATGAGCAGTTCTTC. Protein sequence: CASSRGDHHNEQFF.

The chain carries TRBV29-1 and TRBJ2-5; TRBD1 aligns across 11 bases. Germline trimming cut 5 bases from V and 3 bases from J; bases unmatched to any gene: 8. Germline loops: CDR1 SQVTM, CDR2 ANQGSEA. The CDR3 has 15 amino acids. This chain's CDR3 is CSVSGQGALEETQYF. CDR3 nucleotides: TGCAGCGTTTCTGGACAGGGGGCCCTTGAAGAGACCCAGTACTTC.

V usage is TRBV28 and J usage is TRBJ1-6; the D gene is possibly TRBD1 (5 bases). V was cut by 6 bases and J by 7 bases, with 19 bases left in between. CDR3 size: 16 residues. Germline V CDR1 and CDR2: MDHEN, SYDVKM. The CDR3 is CASRRSPGWPNSPLHF. In DNA, the CDR3 is TGTGCCAGCAGACGCAGCCCAGGGTGGCCGAATTCACCCCTCCACTTT.